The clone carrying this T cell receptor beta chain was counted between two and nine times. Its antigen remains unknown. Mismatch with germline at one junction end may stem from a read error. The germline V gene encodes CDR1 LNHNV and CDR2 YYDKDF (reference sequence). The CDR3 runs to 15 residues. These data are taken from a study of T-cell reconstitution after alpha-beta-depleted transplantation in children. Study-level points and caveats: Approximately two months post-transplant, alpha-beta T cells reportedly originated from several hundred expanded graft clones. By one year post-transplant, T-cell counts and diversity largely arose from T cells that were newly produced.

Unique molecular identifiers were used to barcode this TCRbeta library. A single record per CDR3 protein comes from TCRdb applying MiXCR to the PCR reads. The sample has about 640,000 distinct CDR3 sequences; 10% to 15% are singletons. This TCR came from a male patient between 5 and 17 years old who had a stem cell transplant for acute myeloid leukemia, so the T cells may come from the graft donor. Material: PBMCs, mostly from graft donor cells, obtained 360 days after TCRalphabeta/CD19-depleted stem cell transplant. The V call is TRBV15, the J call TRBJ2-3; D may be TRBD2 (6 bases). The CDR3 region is CATSRERVGGDTQYF. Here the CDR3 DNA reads TGTGCCACCAGCCGAGAGCGGGTCGGGGGAGATACGCAGTATTTT.